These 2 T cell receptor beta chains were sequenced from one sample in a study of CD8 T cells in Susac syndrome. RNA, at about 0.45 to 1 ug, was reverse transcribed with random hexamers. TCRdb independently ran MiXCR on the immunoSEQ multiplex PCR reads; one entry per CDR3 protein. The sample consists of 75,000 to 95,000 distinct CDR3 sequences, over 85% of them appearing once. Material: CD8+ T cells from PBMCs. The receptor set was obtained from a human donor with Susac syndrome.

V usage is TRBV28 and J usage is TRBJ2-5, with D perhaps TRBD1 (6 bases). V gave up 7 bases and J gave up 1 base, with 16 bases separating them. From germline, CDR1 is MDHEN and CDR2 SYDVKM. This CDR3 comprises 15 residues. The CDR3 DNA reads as TGTGCCAGCAATAACCCCCGGACAGTCCAAGAGACCCAGTACTTC. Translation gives CASNNPRTVQETQYF.

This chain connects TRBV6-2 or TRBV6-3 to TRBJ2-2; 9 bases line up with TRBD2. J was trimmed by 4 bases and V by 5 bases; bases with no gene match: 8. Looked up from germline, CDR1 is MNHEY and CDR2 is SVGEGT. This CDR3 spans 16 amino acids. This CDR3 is CASSKSSGKSTGELFF. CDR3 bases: TGTGCCAGCAGTAAATCTAGCGGGAAAAGCACCGGGGAGCTGTTTTTT.